The present TCR beta chain was sequenced within a study of glioma-infiltrating T cells. Worth noting for this clonotype: A much larger clone lies one base from this, so it may be a read error.

V lost 3 bases, J lost 0 bases, and 2 bases stayed unmatched. The germline V gene encodes CDR1 MDHEN and CDR2 SYDVKM. This CDR3 is built from 15 residues. TCR alpha and beta CDR3 regions were amplified from RNA using iRepertoire nested multiplex PCR. MiXCR was run by TCRdb on the multiplex PCR reads, yielding one entry per CDR3 protein. The data hold about 140,000 distinct CDR3 sequences, with around 40% observed a single time. The sequence derives from a human donor with low-grade glioma or glioblastoma, undergoing nonglioma brain surgery, or in good health (not recorded which). The rearrangement uses TRBV28 and TRBJ2-3, with 8 nucleotides matching TRBD1. The sample comprised glioma tissue, nonneoplastic brain tissue, or PBMCs (not recorded which). In nucleotides, the CDR3 is TGTGCCAGCAGTTTGGGGGACAGGAGCACAGATACGCAGTATTTT. Residues: CASSLGDRSTDTQYF.